This T cell receptor beta chain was found in a study of blood T cell repertoires in COVID-19. Overall study: Acute and convalescent COVID-19 samples came from the United States, Italy and Spain. The analysed material was cDNA or gDNA that came from T cells, B-cell-depleted T cells, or PBMCs.

Germline V gene data show CDR1 as SGHNT and CDR2 as YYREEE (reference sequence). The CDR3 covers 18 residues. Trimming removed 4 bases from V and 2 bases from J; junction bases left unmatched: 15. Original data processing: Estimates of nucleated cell counts were drawn from the amplification of reference gene primers. Clones were sequenced by immunoSEQ multiplex PCR, and TCRdb holds only the in-frame ones, with some missing. From that table come the V and J calls and clone size; the DNA was used to work out D and trimming. The profile shows some 100,000 clones, 84% of them singletons. The TCR was taken from a woman of 80 years or more with active or convalescent COVID-19. This rearrangement joins TRBV5-4 to TRBJ1-1; the match to TRBD1 covers 9 bases. Sequencing was carried out using peripheral blood. The CDR3 protein is CASSRPFGGQGPNTEAFF. CDR3 bases: TGTGCCAGCAGCAGGCCCTTCGGGGGACAGGGCCCCAACACTGAAGCTTTCTTT.